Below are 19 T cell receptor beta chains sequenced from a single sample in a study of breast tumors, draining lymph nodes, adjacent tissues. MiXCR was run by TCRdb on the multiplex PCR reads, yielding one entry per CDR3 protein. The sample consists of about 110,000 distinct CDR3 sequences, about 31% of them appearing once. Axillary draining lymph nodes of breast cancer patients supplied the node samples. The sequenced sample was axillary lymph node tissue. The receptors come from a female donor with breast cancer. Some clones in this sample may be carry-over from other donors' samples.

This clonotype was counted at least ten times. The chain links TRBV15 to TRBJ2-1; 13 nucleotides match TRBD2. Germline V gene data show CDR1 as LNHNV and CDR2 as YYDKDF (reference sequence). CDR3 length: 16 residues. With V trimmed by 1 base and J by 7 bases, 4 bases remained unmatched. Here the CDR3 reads CATSRGLAGGKNEQFF. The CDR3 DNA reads TGTGCCACCAGCAGAGGACTAGCGGGGGGAAAAAATGAGCAGTTCTTC.

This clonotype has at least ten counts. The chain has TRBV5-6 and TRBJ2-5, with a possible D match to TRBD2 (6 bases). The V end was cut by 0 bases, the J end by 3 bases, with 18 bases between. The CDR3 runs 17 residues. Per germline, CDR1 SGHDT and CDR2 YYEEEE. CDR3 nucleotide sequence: TGTGCCAGCAGCTTGGCAGGTGGGGGGATAATTAAAGAGACCCAGTACTTC. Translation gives CASSLAGGGIIKETQYF.

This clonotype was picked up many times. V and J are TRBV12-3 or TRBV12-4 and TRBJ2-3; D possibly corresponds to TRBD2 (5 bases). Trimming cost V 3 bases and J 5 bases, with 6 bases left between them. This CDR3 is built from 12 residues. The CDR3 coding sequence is TGTGCCAGCAGTTTCCGGGGAGATACGCAGTATTTT. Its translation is CASSFRGDTQYF.

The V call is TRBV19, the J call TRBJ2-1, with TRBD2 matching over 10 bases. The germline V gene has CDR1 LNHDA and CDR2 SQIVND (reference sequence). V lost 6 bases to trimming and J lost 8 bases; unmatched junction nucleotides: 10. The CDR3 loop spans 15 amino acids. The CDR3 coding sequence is TGTGCCAGTAGGGCTAGCGGGAGCATAATCCATGAGCAGTTCTTC. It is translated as CASRASGSIIHEQFF.

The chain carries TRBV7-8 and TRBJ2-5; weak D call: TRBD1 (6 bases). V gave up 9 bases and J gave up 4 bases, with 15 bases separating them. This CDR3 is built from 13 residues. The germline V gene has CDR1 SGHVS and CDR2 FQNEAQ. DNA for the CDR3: TGTGCCAGTAGTATGGGGGCCGGAGAGACCCAGTACTTC. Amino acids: CASSMGAGETQYF.

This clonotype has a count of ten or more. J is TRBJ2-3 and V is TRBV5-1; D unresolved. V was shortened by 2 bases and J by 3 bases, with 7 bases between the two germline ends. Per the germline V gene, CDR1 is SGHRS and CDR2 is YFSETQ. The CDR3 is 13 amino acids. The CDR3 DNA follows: TGCGCCAGCAGCTTTGAGGTAACAGATACGCAGTATTTT. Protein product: CASSFEVTDTQYF.

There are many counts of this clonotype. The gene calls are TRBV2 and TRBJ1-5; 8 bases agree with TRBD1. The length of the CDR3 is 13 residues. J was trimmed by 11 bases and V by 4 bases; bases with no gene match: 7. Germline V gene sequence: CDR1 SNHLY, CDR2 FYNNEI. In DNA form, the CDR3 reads TGTGCCAGCAGTGGTACAGGGGGTGTAGCCCAGCATTTT. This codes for CASSGTGGVAQHF.

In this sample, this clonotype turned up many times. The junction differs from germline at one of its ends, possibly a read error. The CDR3 nucleotides are TGTGCTAGCAGCTTACTAGGGGCGAGTGTCGTGTATTTT. Protein sequence: CASSLLGASVVYF. The rearrangement joins TRBV7-7 to TRBJ2-3; TRBD1 or TRBD2 may be the D gene (5 bases each). Germline lookup yields CDR1 SSHAT and CDR2 FNYEAQ (reference sequence). This CDR3 spans 13 amino acids.

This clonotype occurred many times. The CDR3 is CSAPERSSGRYEQYF. The CDR3 region has the DNA TGCAGTGCCCCAGAGAGGTCTAGCGGGAGATACGAGCAGTACTTC. The chain uses TRBV20-1 and TRBJ2-7; 10 bases map to TRBD2. The V and J ends lost 6 bases and 4 bases, in that order; junction bases with no gene match: 12. CDR1 is DFQATT, CDR2 SNEGSKA, per germline (reference sequence). The CDR3 runs to 15 residues.

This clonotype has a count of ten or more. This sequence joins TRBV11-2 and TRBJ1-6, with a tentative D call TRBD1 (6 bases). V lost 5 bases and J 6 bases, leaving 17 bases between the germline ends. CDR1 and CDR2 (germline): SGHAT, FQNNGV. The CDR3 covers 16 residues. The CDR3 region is CASSQQGRGANSPLHF. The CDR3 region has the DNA TGTGCCAGCAGCCAGCAGGGGCGGGGGGCTAATTCACCCCTCCACTTT.

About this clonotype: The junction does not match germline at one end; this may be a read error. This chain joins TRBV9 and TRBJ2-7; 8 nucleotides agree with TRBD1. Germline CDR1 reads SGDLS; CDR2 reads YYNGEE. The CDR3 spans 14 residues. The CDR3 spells CASSGTGYTYERHF. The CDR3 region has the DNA TGTGCCAGCAGCGGGACAGGGTACACCTACGAGCGGCACTTC. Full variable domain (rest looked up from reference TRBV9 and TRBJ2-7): DSGVTQTPKHLITATGQRVTLRCSPRSGDLSVYWYQQSLDQGLQFLIQYYNGEERAKGNILERFSAQQFPDLHSELNLSSLELGDSALYFCASSGTGYTYERHFGPGTRLTVT.

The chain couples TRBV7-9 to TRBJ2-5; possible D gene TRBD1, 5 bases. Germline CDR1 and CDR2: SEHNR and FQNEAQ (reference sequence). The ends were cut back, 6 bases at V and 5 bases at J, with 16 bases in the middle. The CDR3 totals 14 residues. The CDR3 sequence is CASSASSGLETQYF. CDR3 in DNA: TGTGCCAGCAGTGCCAGCTCAGGGTTGGAGACCCAGTACTTC. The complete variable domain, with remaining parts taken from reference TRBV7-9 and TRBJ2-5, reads DTGVSQNPRHKITKRGQNVTFRCDPISEHNRLYWYRQTLGQGPEFLTYFQNEAQLEKSRLLSDRFSAERPKGSFSTLEIQRTEQGDSAMYLCASSASSGLETQYFGPGTRLLVL.

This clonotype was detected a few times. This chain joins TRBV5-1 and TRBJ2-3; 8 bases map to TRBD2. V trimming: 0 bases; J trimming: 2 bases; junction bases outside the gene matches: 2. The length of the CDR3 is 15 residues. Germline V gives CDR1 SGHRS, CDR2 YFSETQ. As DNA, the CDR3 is TGCGCCAGCAGCTTGGATAGCGGGGACACAGATACGCAGTATTTT. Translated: CASSLDSGDTDTQYF. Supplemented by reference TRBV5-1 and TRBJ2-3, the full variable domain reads KAGVTQTPRYLIKTRGQQVTLSCSPISGHRSVSWYQQTPGQGLQFLFEYFSETQRNKGNFPGRFSGRQFSNSRSEMNVSTLELGDSALYLCASSLDSGDTDTQYFGPGTRLTVL.

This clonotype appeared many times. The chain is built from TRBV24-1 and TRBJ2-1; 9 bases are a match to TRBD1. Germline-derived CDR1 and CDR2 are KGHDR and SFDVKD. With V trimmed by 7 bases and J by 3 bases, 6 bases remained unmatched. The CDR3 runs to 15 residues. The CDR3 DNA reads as TGTGCCACCAGCGACAGGGGGTTTAACTACAATGAGCAGTTCTTC. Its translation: CATSDRGFNYNEQFF.

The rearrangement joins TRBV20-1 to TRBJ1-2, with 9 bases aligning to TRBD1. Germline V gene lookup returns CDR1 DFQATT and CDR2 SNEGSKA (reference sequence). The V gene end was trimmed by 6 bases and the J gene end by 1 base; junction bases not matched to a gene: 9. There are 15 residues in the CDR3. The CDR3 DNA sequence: TGCAGTGCCAATGGCGGGACAGGGAATAACTATGGCTACACCTTC. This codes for CSANGGTGNNYGYTF.

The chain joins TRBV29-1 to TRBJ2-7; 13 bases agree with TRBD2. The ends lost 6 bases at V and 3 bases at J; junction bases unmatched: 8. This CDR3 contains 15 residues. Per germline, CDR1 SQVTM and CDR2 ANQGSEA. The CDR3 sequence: CSVTGLAGTVYEQYF. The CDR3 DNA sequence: TGCAGCGTGACGGGACTAGCGGGGACTGTCTACGAGCAGTACTTC.

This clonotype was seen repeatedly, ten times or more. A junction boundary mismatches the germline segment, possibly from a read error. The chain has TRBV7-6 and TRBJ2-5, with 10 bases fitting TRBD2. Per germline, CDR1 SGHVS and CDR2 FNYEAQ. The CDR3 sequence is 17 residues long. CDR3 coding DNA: TGTGCCAGCAGTGGTCTGGGGCTAGCGGGAGCTCAAGAGCCCCAGTACTTC. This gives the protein CASSGLGLAGAQEPQYF.

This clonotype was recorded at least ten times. For the CDR3, the DNA is TGTGCCATCAGTGAGTCGTTCGGAGGAGACAATCAGCCCCAGCATTTT. This gives the protein CAISESFGGDNQPQHF. V is TRBV10-3 and J is TRBJ1-5; no clear D. This CDR3 region has 16 residues. The germline V gene encodes CDR1 ENHRY and CDR2 SYGVKD. Trimming removed 0 bases from V and 3 bases from J, with 12 bases in between.

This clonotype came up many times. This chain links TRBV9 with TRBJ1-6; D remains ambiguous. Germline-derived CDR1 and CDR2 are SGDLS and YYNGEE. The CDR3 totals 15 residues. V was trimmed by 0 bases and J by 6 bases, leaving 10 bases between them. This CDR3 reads CASSVAPTANSPLHF. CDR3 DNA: TGTGCCAGCAGCGTAGCCCCCACAGCTAATTCACCCCTCCACTTT.